This T cell receptor beta chain came from a study of beta chain features in type 1 diabetes. In the study overall: Cell yields, gender and age were comparable in patients and healthy donors. Points from the study as a whole: Naive, central memory and Treg TCRB repertoires appeared more alike in patients than in healthy donors.

This clone was counted a few times. What it binds is unknown. Of the isolated RNA, all was reverse transcribed, and so the sequenced material was expressed TCRB transcripts. The data were produced by immunoSEQ multiplex PCR, yet TCRdb's version contains in-frame clones alone and is incomplete. Of roughly 400,000 clones in the sample, more than 13% were seen once. Germline loops: CDR1 GTSNPN, CDR2 SVGIG (reference sequence). CDR3 size: 14 residues. Trimming left V 8 bases short and J 0 bases short, with 13 bases between. Roughly 100 mL of blood, on average, came from one heparinised draw per donor. The clonotype originates from a woman between 18 and 29 years old in good health. The chain combines TRBV30 with TRBJ2-2; D may be TRBD2 (6 bases). The sample comprised naive CD4+ T cells from blood. The CDR3 here is CARGRKSNTGELFF. CDR3 in DNA: TGTGCCCGGGGGAGGAAGTCGAACACCGGGGAGCTGTTTTTT.